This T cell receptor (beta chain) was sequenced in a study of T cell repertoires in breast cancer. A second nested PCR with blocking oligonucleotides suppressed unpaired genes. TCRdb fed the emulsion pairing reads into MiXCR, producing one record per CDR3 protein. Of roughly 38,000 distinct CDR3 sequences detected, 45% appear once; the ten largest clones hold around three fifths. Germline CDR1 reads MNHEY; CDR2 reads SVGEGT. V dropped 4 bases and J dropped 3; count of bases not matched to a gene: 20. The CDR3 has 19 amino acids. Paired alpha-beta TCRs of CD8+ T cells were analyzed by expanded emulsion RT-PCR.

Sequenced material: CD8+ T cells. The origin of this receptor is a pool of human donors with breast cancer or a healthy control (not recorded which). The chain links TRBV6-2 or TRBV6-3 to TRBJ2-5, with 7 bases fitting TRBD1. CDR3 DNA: TGTGCCAGCAGTTCGAAATTCTCGTCCTGGGACAGTAAAGAAGAGACCCAGTACTTC. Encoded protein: CASSSKFSSWDSKEETQYF.